These 28 T cell receptor beta chains were sequenced from one sample in a study of Ad26.COV2.S vaccination and SARS-CoV-2 variants (dated by TCRdb to about 2021). The treatment or condition label for this specimen denotes: roughly 19 received Ad26.COV2.S at low or high dose, single or two shots; 5 received placebo; per-sample allocation not given. For vaccine and placebo recipients, the sequenced repertoires came from samples collected on day 63 after the first injection. Library generation was performed with the immunoSEQ multiplex PCR assay. In its TCRdb copy, this immuneACCESS table keeps in-frame sequences only and misses some clones. Where compared with another copy, unresolved V genes explain less than half of these, and the others have no known cause. The sample table shows some 370,000 clones, and under 90% are seen once. Clones ranked in the top ten supply around 7.4% of the sample. Sequences were derived from peripheral blood, sampled in a trial of Ad26.COV2.S vaccine versus placebo. The origin of the receptors is a person aged 18 to 59 who received the Ad26.COV2.S COVID-19 vaccine or a placebo.

This chain connects TRBV7-9 to TRBJ2-2; unclear D gene. Trimming pared 8 bases from V and 6 bases from J, leaving 10 bases between. CDR1 and CDR2 from the germline V gene are SEHNR and FQNEAQ (reference sequence). CDR3 size: 12 residues. The CDR3 coding sequence is TGTGCCAGCTGCCTAGACGCCGGGGAGCTGTTTTTT. It translates to CASCLDAGELFF.

This clone was observed once. CDR3 in amino acids: CASALGGKLFF. DNA of the CDR3: TGTGCCAGCGCCCTGGGGGGAAAACTGTTTTTT. V is TRBV2 and J is TRBJ1-4; perhaps TRBD1 as D (5 bases). The germline gives CDR1 SNHLY, CDR2 FYNNEI. The CDR3 covers 11 residues. The V end lost 8 bases, the J end lost 10 bases, and 11 bases lay between the germline ends.

This sequence joins TRBV9 and TRBJ2-5; tentatively, D is TRBD1 (7 bases). CDR3 size: 13 residues. In germline, CDR1 is SGDLS, CDR2 YYNGEE. V was shortened by 4 bases and J by 1 base, with 8 bases between the two germline ends. The CDR3 loop reads CASSQGGQETQYF. The CDR3 DNA sequence: TGTGCCAGCAGCCAGGGGGGCCAAGAGACCCAGTACTTC.

This clone has a single count. This chain links TRBV30 with TRBJ2-1; D ambiguous. Per germline, CDR1 GTSNPN and CDR2 SVGIG (reference sequence). The V end was cut by 2 bases, the J end by 2 bases, with 10 bases between. The CDR3 runs 14 residues. CDR3 sequence (DNA): TGTGCCTGGAGTCAATTGGGCCCCTACAATGAGCAGTTCTTC. Its translation is CAWSQLGPYNEQFF. Supplemented by reference TRBV30 and TRBJ2-1, the full variable domain reads SQTIHQWPATLVQPVGSPLSLECTVEGTSNPNLYWYRQAAGRGLQLLFYSVGIGQISSEVPQNLSASRPQDRQFILSSKKLLLSDSGFYLCAWSQLGPYNEQFFGPGTRLTVL.

Here the CDR3 DNA reads TGTGCCAGCAGTGAGGGGACAGGGGGACTGAACACTGAAGCTTTCTTT. Translated, it gives CASSEGTGGLNTEAFF. V and J are TRBV2 and TRBJ1-1; TRBD1 aligns across 11 bases. CDR3 size: 16 residues. The germline CDR1 and CDR2 sequences are SNHLY and FYNNEI. J was trimmed by 0 bases and V by 3 bases; bases with no gene match: 3.

Notes on this clone: Other nucleotide sequences in the sample specify the same CDR3. The chain combines TRBV5-1 with TRBJ2-3; 8 positions agree with TRBD1. CDR1 SGHRS and CDR2 YFSETQ come from the germline V gene. This CDR3 has 15 residues. V lost 3 bases and J lost 0; bases outside the gene matches: 3. The CDR3 coding sequence is TGCGCCAGCAGCTACGGACAGGGTAGCACAGATACGCAGTATTTT. Translated, it gives CASSYGQGSTDTQYF.

The chain has TRBV11-1 and TRBJ2-7; D perhaps matches TRBD1 (6 bases). The germline V and J ends were trimmed by 5 bases and 5 bases, with 13 bases remaining between them. Germline CDR1 is SGHAT and CDR2 is FQDESV (reference sequence). This CDR3 contains 13 residues. The DNA for the CDR3 is TGTGCCAGCAGCCCAAGAGGGGGACACGAGCAGTACTTC. It yields the protein CASSPRGGHEQYF.

CDR3 in DNA: TGTGCCAGCAGCGCGGACATAAGGAACACTGAAGCTTTCTTT. This codes for CASSADIRNTEAFF. The rearrangement links TRBV9 to TRBJ1-1; a possible D gene is TRBD1 (5 bases). This CDR3 is 14 amino acids long. Trimming pared 3 bases from V and 1 base from J, leaving 10 bases between. Germline V gene lookup returns CDR1 SGDLS and CDR2 YYNGEE.

The CDR3 DNA reads as TGTGCCACCAGCAAAGGACAGGGGGCCTACAATGAGCAGTTCTTC. This codes for CATSKGQGAYNEQFF. The V and J genes are TRBV15 and TRBJ2-1; TRBD1 aligns across 10 bases. The CDR3 is 15 residues long. Germline values: CDR1 LNHNV, CDR2 YYDKDF (reference sequence). V was pared by 4 bases and J by 2 bases, with 2 bases of the junction left unmatched. Variable domain in full (rest from reference TRBV15 and TRBJ2-1): DAMVIQNPRYQVTQFGKPVTLSCSQTLNHNVMYWYQQKSSQAPKLLFHYYDKDFNNEADTPDNFQSRRPNTSFCFLDIRSPGLGDTAMYLCATSKGQGAYNEQFFGPGTRLTVL.

This chain links TRBV7-3 with TRBJ2-7; 8 nucleotides agree with TRBD2. Germline V gene sequence: CDR1 SGHTA, CDR2 FQGTGA. The V and J ends lost 5 bases and 6 bases, in that order; junction bases with no gene match: 18. This CDR3 has 17 residues. DNA of the CDR3: TGTGCCAGCAGCCCAAACCCAGAAGCGGGAGAAGACAGCGAGCAGTACTTC. Translating gives CASSPNPEAGEDSEQYF.

CDR3 sequence reads: CSADSGKSYEQYF. In nucleotides, the CDR3 is TGCAGCGCCGACTCAGGGAAGTCCTACGAGCAGTACTTC. The V and J genes are TRBV29-1 and TRBJ2-7, with D perhaps TRBD1 (5 bases). The V gene lost 7 bases and the J gene lost 1 base, with 14 bases spanning the gap. The CDR3 loop spans 13 amino acids. Germline-derived CDR1 and CDR2 are SQVTM and ANQGSEA.

The V gene is TRBV9, the J gene TRBJ2-7; D may be TRBD2 (6 bases). The CDR3 sequence is 15 residues long. CDR1 is SGDLS and CDR2 is YYNGEE in the germline V gene. V was shortened by 0 bases and J by 4 bases, with 14 bases between the two germline ends. The CDR3 DNA follows: TGTGCCAGCAGCGTAGGAGTTAGCGGAGAATACGAGCAGTACTTC. This translates into CASSVGVSGEYEQYF.

The DNA for the CDR3 is TGTGCCAGCAGCCCCGCGGGGCTAGCGGGAGGGCTACGCGAGCAGTACTTC. Encoded protein: CASSPAGLAGGLREQYF. The J gene is TRBJ2-7, the V gene TRBV7-9; 12 bases fit TRBD2. Germline CDR1 reads SEHNR; CDR2 reads FQNEAQ (reference sequence). The CDR3 loop spans 17 amino acids. Germline trimming cut 5 bases from V and 6 bases from J; bases unmatched to any gene: 14.

This clone was detected only a few times. The V call is TRBV21-1, the J call TRBJ2-5; the D call TRBD1 from the table was never checked on the DNA. TRBV21-1 corresponds to a pseudogene. The length of the CDR3 is 15 residues. The DNA for the CDR3 is TGTGCCAGCAGCAAAGGGGGGACAGAGAAAGAGACCCAGTACTTC. Translated: CASSKGGTEKETQYF.

The chain has TRBV3-1 (or the pseudogene TRBV3-2) and TRBJ1-2; 9 positions agree with TRBD1. Germline-derived CDR1 and CDR2 are LGHDT and YNNKEL (reference sequence). J was trimmed by 4 bases and V by 1 base; bases with no gene match: 4. The CDR3 covers 15 residues. CDR3 loop: CASSQGTGDGYGYTF. CDR3 nucleotide sequence: TGTGCCAGCAGCCAAGGGACAGGGGATGGCTATGGCTACACCTTC.

This clone showed up just once. The chain employs TRBV7-9 and TRBJ2-5; 8 nucleotides align to TRBD1. Germline V CDR1 and CDR2: SEHNR, FQNEAQ (reference sequence). V shed 4 bases and J 7 bases; nucleotides not matched to a gene: 17. This CDR3 has 17 residues. In DNA form, the CDR3 reads TGTGCCAGCAGCTCCGCATTACGGACAGGGCTCCGGGGGACCCAGTACTTC. Its translation is CASSSALRTGLRGTQYF.

This chain links TRBV19 with TRBJ1-2; D gene uncertain. From germline, CDR1 is LNHDA and CDR2 SQIVND (reference sequence). Trimming removed 1 base at V and 0 bases at J, with 9 bases between. This CDR3 is built from 15 residues. This chain's CDR3 is CASSIVNRANYGYTF. The DNA of the CDR3 is TGTGCCAGTAGTATAGTGAATCGGGCTAACTATGGCTACACCTTC. The variable domain in full, with the rest retrieved from reference TRBV19 and TRBJ1-2, is DGGITQSPKYLFRKEGQNVTLSCEQNLNHDAMYWYRQDPGQGLRLIYYSQIVNDFQKGDIAEGYSVSREKKESFPLTVTSAQKNPTAFYLCASSIVNRANYGYTFGSGTRLTVV.

The V and J genes are TRBV27 and TRBJ1-1; D is undetermined. The CDR3 covers 13 residues. Trimming took off 3 bases at V and 0 bases at J, with 5 bases between the two ends. Germline CDR1 is MNHEY and CDR2 is SMNVEV (reference sequence). CDR3: CASSFLVNTEAFF. CDR3 coding DNA: TGTGCCAGCAGTTTCCTTGTGAACACTGAAGCTTTCTTT.

This clone was seen only a few times. The rearrangement links TRBV7-2 to TRBJ2-2, with TRBD2 identical over 7 bases. The CDR3 is 16 residues long. Germline V lookup: CDR1 SGHTA, CDR2 FQGNSA. J gave up 1 base and V 5 bases, and 7 bases lay outside the gene matches. This CDR3 reads CASSRGGNGNTGELFF. CDR3 nucleotides: TGTGCCAGCAGCAGGGGAGGGAATGGGAACACCGGGGAGCTGTTTTTT.

The chain joins TRBV30 to TRBJ1-1, with 7 bases matching TRBD1. The germline gives CDR1 GTSNPN, CDR2 SVGIG (reference sequence). This CDR3 is built from 12 residues. V lost 1 base and J lost 6; bases outside the gene matches: 2. The CDR3 sequence is CAWSGRGAEAFF. In nucleotides, the CDR3 is TGTGCCTGGAGTGGCAGGGGGGCTGAAGCTTTCTTT.

The chain couples TRBV7-2 to TRBJ2-1; 9 bases fit TRBD2. This CDR3 is built from 14 residues. V trimming: 5 bases; J trimming: 4 bases; junction bases outside the gene matches: 3. CDR1 is SGHTA, CDR2 FQGNSA, per germline. CDR3 sequence: CASSAGLAYNEQFF. DNA for the CDR3: TGTGCCAGCAGCGCGGGACTAGCTTACAATGAGCAGTTCTTC. The entire variable domain, with the rest obtained from reference TRBV7-2 and TRBJ2-1, is as follows: GAGVSQSPSNKVTEKGKDVELRCDPISGHTALYWYRQSLGQGLEFLIYFQGNSAPDKSGLPSDRFSAERTGGSVSTLTIQRTQQEDSAVYLCASSAGLAYNEQFFGPGTRLTVL.

The chain combines TRBV5-6 with TRBJ2-1; weak D call: TRBD2 (6 bases). The V gene lost 1 base and the J gene lost 15 bases, with 20 bases spanning the gap. This CDR3 has 14 residues. Looked up from germline, CDR1 is SGHDT and CDR2 is YYEEEE. CDR3 DNA sequence: TGTGCCAGCAGCTTGTTGTCTCGGGGCGGGATTTGGTTCTTC. This encodes CASSLLSRGGIWFF. Supplemented by reference TRBV5-6 and TRBJ2-1, the full variable domain reads DAGVTQSPTHLIKTRGQQVTLRCSPKSGHDTVSWYQQALGQGPQFIFQYYEEEERQRGNFPDRFSGHQFPNYSSELNVNALLLGDSALYLCASSLLSRGGIWFFGPGTRLTVL.

This sequence joins TRBV2 and TRBJ2-2; D uncertain. The V gene's germline CDR1 is SNHLY and CDR2 FYNNEI. The CDR3 is 13 residues long. The germline V and J ends were trimmed by 5 bases and 5 bases, with 9 bases remaining between them. The CDR3: CASSLLATGELFF. The CDR3, as DNA: TGTGCCAGCAGTCTTCTTGCTACCGGGGAGCTGTTTTTT.

The chain uses TRBV3-1 (or the pseudogene TRBV3-2) and TRBJ2-3; 10 bases are shared with TRBD2. V lost 1 base and J lost 11; bases outside the gene matches: 9. This CDR3 spans 15 amino acids. Germline CDR1 reads LGHDT; CDR2 reads YNNKEL (reference sequence). The CDR3 reads CASSQGRLAGVGQYF. CDR3 bases: TGTGCCAGCAGCCAAGGCCGGCTAGCGGGAGTGGGGCAGTATTTT.

V and J are TRBV13 and TRBJ2-3; a possible D gene is TRBD1 (6 bases). The germline V and J ends were trimmed by 2 bases and 8 bases, with 14 bases remaining between them. This CDR3 contains 14 residues. CDR1 is PRHDT and CDR2 is FYEKMQ in the germline V gene (reference sequence). In DNA, the CDR3 is TGTGCCAGCAGCTTACTGGACCGCAGGGGTACGCAGTATTTT. Translating it yields CASSLLDRRGTQYF.

The chain recombines TRBV3-1 (or the pseudogene TRBV3-2) with TRBJ1-2; D is undetermined. This CDR3 has 14 residues. Germline CDR1 and CDR2: LGHDT and YNNKEL (reference sequence). The V end lost 1 base, the J end lost 5 bases, and 11 bases lay between the germline ends. Here the CDR3 reads CASSQVGRKYGYTF. The CDR3 DNA is TGTGCCAGCAGCCAAGTGGGTAGGAAGTATGGCTACACCTTC.

The rearrangement joins TRBV19 to TRBJ2-2, with D possibly TRBD2 on 6 matching bases. V lost 11 bases and J 2 bases, leaving 21 bases between the germline ends. CDR1 and CDR2 from the germline V gene are LNHDA and SQIVND (reference sequence). This CDR3 spans 16 amino acids. The CDR3 spells CAGTPGDPSNTGELFF. The CDR3 DNA follows: TGTGCCGGTACCCCGGGGGACCCCTCTAACACCGGGGAGCTGTTTTTT.

V gene TRBV14 combines with J gene TRBJ2-2; D gene ambiguous. The CDR3 totals 13 residues. Germline CDR1 and CDR2: SGHDN and FVKESK. V lost 0 bases, J lost 11 bases, and 10 bases lay in between. CDR3 in amino acids: CASSQDIRVELFF. DNA of the CDR3: TGTGCCAGCAGCCAAGATATCCGGGTAGAGCTGTTTTTT.